This T cell receptor (beta chain) was recorded in a study of OX40 agonist ivuxolimab in advanced cancers. General observations from the study: In general, CD8+ T cells held more expanded clones than CD4+ did, on average. Partly responding patients at 0.1-3.0 mg/kg showed some of the smallest clonal expansion.

Produced via immunoSEQ multiplex PCR; TCRdb's table is partial and in-frame only. This sample carries 30,000 to 45,000 clones, 60% to 80% of them seen once, and the ten largest clones take less than 20%. The V end lost 5 bases, the J end lost 7 bases, and 17 bases lay between the germline ends. The CDR3 spans 14 residues. Germline-derived CDR1 and CDR2 are SEHNR and FQNEAQ (reference sequence). On this clone: What it binds is unknown.

The chain is built from TRBV7-9 and TRBJ1-1, with D perhaps TRBD1 (6 bases). This receptor was obtained from an adult with an advanced solid tumor such as melanoma, head and neck, liver or kidney cancer. The sequencing here drew on CD4+ or CD8+ T cells sorted from blood, taken in a trial of the OX40 agonist ivuxolimab. The CDR3 DNA is TGTGCCAGCAGCCCGAGAGGGGGGGGAGATGAAGCTTTCTTT. Amino acid sequence: CASSPRGGGDEAFF. Combining the CDR3 with reference TRBV7-9 and TRBJ1-1 gives the whole variable domain DTGVSQNPRHKITKRGQNVTFRCDPISEHNRLYWYRQTLGQGPEFLTYFQNEAQLEKSRLLSDRFSAERPKGSFSTLEIQRTEQGDSAMYLCASSPRGGGDEAFFGQGTRLTVV.